What follows is one T cell receptor (beta chain) and its context. Its antigen is not known. This specimen comes from a study of cytomegalovirus exposure and HLA in healthy donors. Study-level information: The same platform as the roughly 630 first-cohort repertoires was used for the 95 to 150 validation repertoires, a later analysis reported. The study's findings and limits: Researchers counted around 180 TCR beta chains as cytomegalovirus-associated.

The table came from immunoSEQ multiplex PCR; TCRdb's copy has only in-frame clones and leaves some out. Of 120,000 or so clones listed, about 91% were seen once; the top ten hold more than 1.5%. This CDR3 is 15 amino acids long. In germline, CDR1 is MDHEN, CDR2 SYDVKM. V gave up 5 bases and J gave up 8 bases; unmatched junction bases: 7. The receptor's source is a man between 18 and 29 years old in good health and CMV-seronegative. Material: PBMCs. The chain joins TRBV28 to TRBJ2-3; 13 positions match TRBD2. The CDR3 coding sequence is TGTGCCAGCAGTCCGGGACTAGCGGGGAAGTCTACGCAGTATTTT. This sequence encodes CASSPGLAGKSTQYF.